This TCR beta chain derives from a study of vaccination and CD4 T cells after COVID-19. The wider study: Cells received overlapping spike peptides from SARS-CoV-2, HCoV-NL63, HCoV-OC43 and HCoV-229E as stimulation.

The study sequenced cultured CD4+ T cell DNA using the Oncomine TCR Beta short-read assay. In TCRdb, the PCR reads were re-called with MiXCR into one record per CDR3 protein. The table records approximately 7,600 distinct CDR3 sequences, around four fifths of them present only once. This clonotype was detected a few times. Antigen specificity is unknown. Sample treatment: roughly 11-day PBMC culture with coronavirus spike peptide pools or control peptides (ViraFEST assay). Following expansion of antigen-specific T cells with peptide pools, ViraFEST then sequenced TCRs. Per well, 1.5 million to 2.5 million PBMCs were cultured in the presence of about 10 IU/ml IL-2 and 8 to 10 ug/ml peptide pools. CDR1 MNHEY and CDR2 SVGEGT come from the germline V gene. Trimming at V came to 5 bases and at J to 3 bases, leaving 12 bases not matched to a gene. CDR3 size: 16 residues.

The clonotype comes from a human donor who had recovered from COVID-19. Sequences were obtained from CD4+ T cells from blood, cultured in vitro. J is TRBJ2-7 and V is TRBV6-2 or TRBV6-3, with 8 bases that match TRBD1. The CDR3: CASSGDRTKGSYEQYF. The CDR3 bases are TGTGCCAGCAGTGGGGACAGGACAAAGGGGAGCTACGAGCAGTACTTC.